This record covers a single T cell receptor (beta chain). Its antigen is not identified. RNA served as the template for amplifying TCR beta CDR3 regions. First-round RT-PCR with HTBI primers preceded a second-round multiplex PCR. TCRdb reprocessed the multiplex PCR reads with MiXCR, giving one entry per CDR3 protein. The sample records about 500,000 distinct CDR3 sequences, 35% to 40% being singletons. Aged 18 to 65, the patients with hyperthyroidism had under 2 months' duration and were newly diagnosed. Other autoimmune diseases, uncontrolled infections, pregnancy or lactation excluded patients from enrollment. Germline CDR1 and CDR2: SQVTM and ANQGSEA. V gave up 6 bases and J gave up 2 bases; unmatched junction bases: 3. The CDR3 loop spans 12 amino acids. The data are from a study of Graves' ophthalmopathy and Graves' hyperthyroidism. Study-level results: The authors also found most expanded thyroid clonotypes above 0.001 frequency in blood. Discriminating ophthalmopathy from stable hyperthyroidism, a 13-signature model attained a sensitivity of approximately 90% and a specificity of about 83%.

Sequenced sample: peripheral blood or thyroid tissue (not recorded which). The gene calls are TRBV29-1 and TRBJ2-7, with 8 bases fitting TRBD1. The clonotype comes from an adult man with Graves' hyperthyroidism. This CDR3 is CSVEQGAYEQYF. CDR3 nucleotides: TGCAGCGTCGAACAGGGGGCCTACGAGCAGTACTTC.